The 27 T cell receptor beta chains below were found in one sample sequenced in a study of T cells after yellow fever vaccination. TCRdb redid the calling of the 5' RACE reads with MiXCR, one entry per CDR3 protein. The profile shows about 25,000 distinct CDR3 sequences, approximately 3.2% of them singletons. The source was PBMCs, either bulk or a sorted T-cell subset (CD4+, CD8+, memory, or dextramer-sorted; not recorded which), collected more than 35 days after the first yellow fever vaccination. The receptors were gathered from a young man who received the YFV17D yellow fever vaccine.

This clonotype was picked up many times. V and J are TRBV4-2 and TRBJ1-2, with 10 nucleotides matching TRBD1. V shed 3 bases, J shed 7 bases, and the junction held 8 bases outside the gene matches. Germline lookup yields CDR1 LGHNA and CDR2 YNFKEQ. The CDR3 has 15 amino acids. The chain's CDR3 is CASSQVTGGRFGYTF. CDR3 coding DNA: TGTGCCAGCAGCCAGGTGACAGGGGGCCGATTTGGCTACACCTTC.

This clonotype was picked up many times. V gene TRBV15 combines with J gene TRBJ2-2; D assignment may be TRBD1 or TRBD2 (6 bases each). The CDR3 consists of 16 residues. V was cut by 1 base and J by 0 bases, with 9 bases left in between. Germline-derived CDR1 and CDR2 are LNHNV and YYDKDF (reference sequence). DNA of the CDR3: TGTGCCACCAGCAGAGGGGGGGCCTCGAACACCGGGGAGCTGTTTTTT. This encodes CATSRGGASNTGELFF.

This clonotype showed up many times. The J gene is TRBJ2-6, the V gene TRBV2; D is unresolved. The CDR3 covers 15 residues. The ends were cut back, 7 bases at V and 1 base at J, with 11 bases in the middle. CDR1 SNHLY and CDR2 FYNNEI come from the germline V gene. CDR3: CASNSDASGANVLTF. CDR3 sequence (DNA): TGTGCCAGCAACAGTGATGCATCTGGGGCCAACGTCCTGACTTTC.

This clonotype was recorded at least ten times. The chain is built from TRBV10-2 and TRBJ1-1; 7 bases match TRBD1. The V and J ends lost 4 bases and 0 bases, in that order; junction bases with no gene match: 8. The germline gives CDR1 WSHSY, CDR2 SAAADI. The CDR3 sequence is 16 residues long. The CDR3 DNA follows: TGCGCCAGCAGTGTCTGGGGACAGCCCTTGAACACTGAAGCTTTCTTT. It translates to CASSVWGQPLNTEAFF.

This clonotype was detected ten times or more. V usage is TRBV28 and J usage is TRBJ1-1; D gene uncertain. CDR3 length: 15 amino acids. Trimming took 3 bases from V and 3 from J, leaving 14 bases between them. CDR1 and CDR2 from the germline V gene are MDHEN and SYDVKM. CDR3 loop: CASSFYGKGYTEAFF. CDR3 nucleotides: TGTGCCAGCAGTTTTTACGGGAAGGGTTACACTGAAGCTTTCTTT.

This clonotype was seen repeatedly, ten times or more. The chain is built from TRBV11-1 and TRBJ2-7; no reliable D call. Germline V lookup: CDR1 SGHAT, CDR2 FQDESV (reference sequence). The CDR3 covers 12 residues. V was trimmed by 3 bases and J by 6 bases, leaving 9 bases between them. As DNA, the CDR3 is TGTGCCAGCAGCTTTAGCCTAAGCGAGCAGTACTTC. Amino acids: CASSFSLSEQYF.

This clonotype has at least ten counts. The V gene is TRBV5-8, the J gene TRBJ2-5; 8 bases are shared with TRBD1. The V gene's germline CDR1 is SGHTS and CDR2 YDEGEE. V shed 2 bases, J shed 2 bases, and the junction held 2 bases outside the gene matches. CDR3 length: 14 residues. This CDR3 reads CASSFRDRQETQYF. The CDR3 bases are TGTGCCAGCAGCTTCCGGGACAGGCAAGAGACCCAGTACTTC.

This clonotype was recorded many times. This rearrangement joins TRBV11-2 to TRBJ2-1, with 7 nucleotides matching TRBD1. From germline, CDR1 is SGHAT and CDR2 FQNNGV. There are 17 residues in the CDR3. V gave up 5 bases and J gave up 6 bases; unmatched junction bases: 16. Here the CDR3 reads CASSITKLPGQINEQFF. The CDR3 nucleotides are TGTGCCAGCAGCATTACTAAACTACCGGGACAGATCAATGAGCAGTTCTTC.

Ten or more counts support this clonotype. This rearrangement joins TRBV9 to TRBJ1-6, with D possibly TRBD1 on 5 matching bases. The CDR3 length is 11 residues. Trimming stripped 7 bases from V and 10 bases from J, with 9 bases between. Per the germline V gene, CDR1 is SGDLS and CDR2 is YYNGEE. CDR3 DNA: TGTGCCAGCGGAGACAGATCACCCCTCCACTTT. Protein product: CASGDRSPLHF. Full variable domain (remainder filled in from reference TRBV9 and TRBJ1-6): DSGVTQTPKHLITATGQRVTLRCSPRSGDLSVYWYQQSLDQGLQFLIQYYNGEERAKGNILERFSAQQFPDLHSELNLSSLELGDSALYFCASGDRSPLHFGNGTRLTVT.

This clonotype showed up many times. The rearrangement joins TRBV6-6 to TRBJ1-5, with D unclear. CDR1 is MNHNY, CDR2 SVGAGI, per germline (reference sequence). This CDR3 contains 12 residues. V shed 7 bases and J shed 7 bases, with 11 bases lying between them. The CDR3: CASTPVGQPQHF. The CDR3 DNA reads TGTGCCAGCACCCCGGTTGGACAGCCCCAGCATTTT.

This clonotype was recorded many times. The chain recombines TRBV6-1 with TRBJ2-2, with 8 positions matching TRBD2. This CDR3 comprises 17 residues. The junction had 13 bases not matched to a gene; V was cut back by 8 bases and J by 2 bases. From germline, CDR1 is MNHNS and CDR2 SASEGT. CDR3 DNA: TGTGCCAGCTGTGCCCTCAGAGCGGGGGCCAACACCGGGGAGCTGTTTTTT. Translated: CASCALRAGANTGELFF.

This clonotype came up many times. The chain recombines TRBV20-1 with TRBJ2-3; D unclear. The CDR3 is made up of 12 amino acids. Germline lookup yields CDR1 DFQATT and CDR2 SNEGSKA (reference sequence). Deletions cut 3 bases from V and 3 bases from J, with 7 bases between. The CDR3 DNA is TGCAGTGCTAGGGTATTTACAGATACGCAGTATTTT. This translates into CSARVFTDTQYF.

The table lists this clonotype with many counts. The gene calls are TRBV2 and TRBJ2-7; tentative D call: TRBD1 (5 bases). V lost 5 bases and J lost 3, with 11 bases in between. CDR1 SNHLY and CDR2 FYNNEI come from the germline V gene. CDR3 length equals 13 residues. In DNA, the CDR3 is TGTGCCAGCAGTCCATCAGGGTTCTACGAGCAGTACGTC. The encoded protein is CASSPSGFYEQYV.

The sample holds many counts of this clonotype. The chain couples TRBV12-3 or TRBV12-4 to TRBJ2-3, with TRBD1 matching 8 bases. The CDR3 totals 16 residues. The V gene end was trimmed by 4 bases and the J gene end by 7 bases; junction bases not matched to a gene: 13. The CDR3 reads CASSSFRQGTRYTQYF. The CDR3 DNA reads as TGTGCCAGCAGTTCTTTTCGACAGGGGACCAGGTATACGCAGTATTTT.

Ten or more counts support this clonotype. The chain carries TRBV6-5 and TRBJ2-1; D may be TRBD1 (5 bases). CDR1 is MNHEY and CDR2 is SVGAGI in the germline V gene. V lost 2 bases to trimming and J lost 8 bases, with 19 bases between them. This CDR3 is built from 16 residues. CDR3 in amino acids: CASSYRRVGPSDEQFF. The DNA for the CDR3 is TGTGCCAGCAGTTACCGACGTGTGGGGCCCTCGGATGAGCAGTTCTTC.

This clonotype was picked up many times. The CDR3 loop is CSVSSGVSDTQYF. DNA of the CDR3: TGCAGCGTCAGTAGCGGTGTGTCCGATACGCAGTATTTT. The V call is TRBV29-1, the J call TRBJ2-3; a weak D match, TRBD2 (6 bases). The CDR3 covers 13 residues. The V end was cut by 6 bases, the J end by 6 bases, with 16 bases between. Per the germline V gene, CDR1 is SQVTM and CDR2 is ANQGSEA.

At least ten counts were recorded for this clonotype. V gene TRBV2 combines with J gene TRBJ2-7; D possibly corresponds to TRBD1 (6 bases). CDR1 is SNHLY, CDR2 FYNNEI, per germline. V lost 5 bases, J lost 5 bases, and 13 bases lay in between. The CDR3 has 13 amino acids. The CDR3 reads CASSLRQADEQYF. As DNA, the CDR3 is TGTGCCAGCAGTCTCCGACAGGCCGACGAGCAGTACTTC.

This clonotype was counted many times. This chain's CDR3 is CASSQRGLSRSYNEQFF. The CDR3 bases are TGTGCCAGCAGCCAACGTGGACTTTCCCGCTCCTACAATGAGCAGTTCTTC. This sequence joins TRBV3-1 and TRBJ2-1, with a possible D match to TRBD2 (5 bases). The CDR3 is 17 amino acids. V was shortened by 2 bases and J by 0 bases, with 14 bases between the two germline ends. Germline-derived CDR1 and CDR2 are LGHDT and YNNKEL (reference sequence).

This clonotype was detected many times. The CDR3 sequence is CASSFTSGGVGTQYF. CDR3 DNA sequence: TGTGCCAGCAGCTTCACTAGCGGGGGGGTCGGTACGCAGTATTTT. The gene calls are TRBV7-2 and TRBJ2-3, with 13 bases aligning to TRBD2. CDR3 length equals 15 residues. Germline V gives CDR1 SGHTA, CDR2 FQGNSA. With V trimmed by 3 bases and J by 8 bases, 5 bases remained unmatched.

This clonotype was recorded at least ten times. V usage is TRBV7-9 and J usage is TRBJ2-3; no clear D. Germline V gene data show CDR1 as SEHNR and CDR2 as FQNEAQ (reference sequence). V was cut by 0 bases and J by 8 bases, with 9 bases left in between. The CDR3 sequence is 13 residues long. The CDR3 here is CASSLASIGTQYF. Written as DNA, the CDR3 is TGTGCCAGCAGCTTAGCGTCGATAGGTACGCAGTATTTT.

Many counts were recorded for this clonotype. The chain is built from TRBV5-1 and TRBJ2-3; 7 nucleotides agree with TRBD2. Germline V gene lookup returns CDR1 SGHRS and CDR2 YFSETQ. The trim removed 0 bases at V and 4 bases at J, leaving 8 bases unmatched. The CDR3 is made up of 16 amino acids. CDR3 coding DNA: TGCGCCAGCAGCTTGGGAGGCGGAACTAGCGCAGATACGCAGTATTTT. Residues: CASSLGGGTSADTQYF.

By share, this clonotype ranks as medium-sized. The V and J genes are TRBV29-1 and TRBJ2-5, with 11 bases that match TRBD2. The CDR3 contains 16 residues. V lost 5 bases, J lost 7 bases, and 15 bases stayed unmatched. Germline CDR1 SQVTM, CDR2 ANQGSEA. CDR3 residues: CSVNLAGGAYKGTQYF. The DNA for the CDR3 is TGCAGCGTTAATCTAGCGGGGGGCGCTTATAAGGGGACCCAGTACTTC. The complete variable domain, with remaining parts taken from reference TRBV29-1 and TRBJ2-5, reads SAVISQKPSRDICQRGTSLTIQCQVDSQVTMMFWYRQQPGQSLTLIATANQGSEATYESGFVIDKFPISRPNLTFSTLTVSNMSPEDSSIYLCSVNLAGGAYKGTQYFGPGTRLLVL.

This clonotype appeared many times. V gene TRBV5-1 combines with J gene TRBJ2-3, with 9 bases matching TRBD2. The germline V gene encodes CDR1 SGHRS and CDR2 YFSETQ. The CDR3 has 15 amino acids. V gave up 0 bases and J gave up 8 bases; unmatched junction bases: 7. The CDR3 bases are TGCGCCAGCAGCTTGGAGGCGCGGGGGGGTAGTACGCAGTATTTT. Translated: CASSLEARGGSTQYF.

This clonotype was seen many times. The chain combines TRBV20-1 with TRBJ1-2; D possibly corresponds to TRBD1 (6 bases). The germline V gene encodes CDR1 DFQATT and CDR2 SNEGSKA (reference sequence). The CDR3 is 13 residues long. Trimming removed 3 bases at V and 8 bases at J, with 16 bases between. The CDR3 is CSASESRGLGYTF. The CDR3 nucleotides are TGCAGTGCTAGCGAGTCCAGGGGCCTCGGCTACACCTTC.

This clonotype was observed at least ten times. This chain joins TRBV7-3 and TRBJ2-1; D is perhaps TRBD2 (7 bases). The V end was cut by 5 bases, the J end by 8 bases, with 16 bases between. Germline-derived CDR1 and CDR2 are SGHTA and FQGTGA. This CDR3 has 14 amino acids. As DNA, the CDR3 is TGTGCCAGCAGCCAAATGGGGGGGCTCGATGAGCAGTTCTTC. This sequence encodes CASSQMGGLDEQFF.

This clonotype occurred many times. The CDR3 DNA reads as TGCGCCAGCAGCGTAAAAGGGCCCGAAGCCTTAGATTCACCCCTCCACTTT. Protein: CASSVKGPEALDSPLHF. The chain joins TRBV5-1 to TRBJ1-6; D gene unclear. Germline CDR1 and CDR2: SGHRS and YFSETQ. CDR3 size: 17 residues. Trimming cost V 4 bases and J 8 bases, with 22 bases left between them.

This clonotype was recorded at least ten times. The chain links TRBV7-2 to TRBJ1-2; tentative D call: TRBD1 (6 bases). Between the trimmed V and J ends, which lost 0 bases and 8 bases, there was a span of 13 bases. Germline CDR1 is SGHTA and CDR2 is FQGNSA. The CDR3 runs to 14 residues. The CDR3 nucleotides read TGTGCCAGCAGCTTAGCGATGGGGGCGCGAGGCTACACCTTC. The encoded protein is CASSLAMGARGYTF.